The 22 T cell receptor beta chains below all came from one sample that was sequenced in a study of blood T cell repertoires in COVID-19. Measured with immunoSEQ multiplex PCR; TCRdb has only the in-frame clones, and not every one. This sample has about 310,000 clones; around nine tenths occur once, and the top ten carry approximately 5.2%. The sequencing input was PBMCs or T cells enriched from blood (not recorded which). These receptors came from a man aged 60 to 69 who had recovered from COVID-19.

This chain uses TRBV6-5 with TRBJ1-5, with D unresolved. The CDR3 contains 13 residues. The V and J ends lost 10 bases and 7 bases respectively, with 17 bases between them. Germline CDR1 is MNHEY and CDR2 is SVGAGI. CDR3 coding DNA: TGTGCCACCACCCCGCAGTTTCAACAGCCCCAGCATTTT. As protein: CATTPQFQQPQHF.

This clone appeared once. This chain links TRBV5-1 with TRBJ2-1; possibly TRBD1 for D (6 bases). Germline CDR1 reads SGHRS; CDR2 reads YFSETQ. Trimming took 0 bases from V and 3 from J, leaving 31 bases between them. The CDR3 covers 22 residues. The CDR3 sequence: CASSLDRDDGLRPPKFYNEQFF. In nucleotides, the CDR3 is TGCGCCAGCAGCTTGGACAGGGACGACGGATTAAGACCCCCCAAATTCTACAATGAGCAGTTCTTC. Drawing the rest from reference TRBV5-1 and TRBJ2-1, the complete variable domain is KAGVTQTPRYLIKTRGQQVTLSCSPISGHRSVSWYQQTPGQGLQFLFEYFSETQRNKGNFPGRFSGRQFSNSRSEMNVSTLELGDSALYLCASSLDRDDGLRPPKFYNEQFFGPGTRLTVL.

The chain links TRBV28 to TRBJ1-5; 9 bases match TRBD1. Unmatched junction bases numbered 9, after V lost 6 bases and J lost 6 bases. The CDR3 has 15 amino acids. The germline gives CDR1 MDHEN, CDR2 SYDVKM. DNA of the CDR3: TGTGCCAGCAGCACCCGGACAGGGGTAGGTCAGCCCCAGCATTTT. Its translation is CASSTRTGVGQPQHF.

This clone was seen more than once but under ten times. The chain combines TRBV7-3 with TRBJ1-2, with 9 positions matching TRBD1. Trimming cost V 5 bases and J 8 bases; bases outside gene matches: 6. Germline lookup yields CDR1 SGHTA and CDR2 FQGTGA. The CDR3 totals 13 residues. This CDR3 is CASSPGTGRGYTF. The CDR3 coding sequence is TGTGCCAGCAGCCCCGGGACAGGGAGAGGCTACACCTTC. Supplemented by reference TRBV7-3 and TRBJ1-2, the full variable domain reads GAGVSQTPSNKVTEKGKYVELRCDPISGHTALYWYRQSLGQGPEFLIYFQGTGAADDSGLPNDRFFAVRPEGSVSTLKIQRTERGDSAVYLCASSPGTGRGYTFGSGTRLTVV.

V gene TRBV9 combines with J gene TRBJ2-1, with TRBD2 identical over 11 bases. After removal of 3 bases from V and 6 bases from J, the junction contained 8 bases not matched to a gene. The germline CDR1 and CDR2 sequences are SGDLS and YYNGEE. This CDR3 is built from 16 residues. The CDR3 is CASSATLAGGLNEQFF. CDR3 nucleotides: TGTGCCAGCAGCGCCACTCTAGCGGGAGGACTCAATGAGCAGTTCTTC.

This chain joins TRBV12-5 and TRBJ2-1; 10 positions match TRBD2. The J segment lost 8 bases and the V segment lost 1 base, leaving 11 bases of the junction unmatched. The CDR3 length is 17 residues. The germline V gene encodes CDR1 LGHNT and CDR2 FRNRAP. CDR3 protein: CASGLGEAGGPGDEQFF. The CDR3, as DNA: TGTGCTAGTGGTTTGGGGGAAGCGGGAGGGCCTGGGGATGAGCAGTTCTTC.

The rearrangement links TRBV6-6 to TRBJ1-5; D uncertain. Germline V gene lookup returns CDR1 MNHNY and CDR2 SVGAGI (reference sequence). Trimming took off 4 bases at V and 0 bases at J, with 13 bases between the two ends. The CDR3 runs 16 residues. The CDR3 bases are TGTGCCAGCAGTTCCGGCAACAGATATAGCAATCAGCCCCAGCATTTT. It yields the protein CASSSGNRYSNQPQHF.

Points on this clone: Other DNA sequences in the same sample also yield this CDR3. The chain recombines TRBV5-1 with TRBJ2-3; 10 bases align to TRBD2. The CDR3 is 15 residues long. V lost 2 bases to trimming and J lost 3 bases; unmatched junction nucleotides: 3. Per the germline V gene, CDR1 is SGHRS and CDR2 is YFSETQ. This CDR3 is CASSFLAGVTDTQYF. CDR3 in DNA: TGCGCCAGCAGCTTTCTAGCGGGAGTGACAGATACGCAGTATTTT.

This chain links TRBV7-9 with TRBJ1-6, with D possibly matching TRBD1 (5 bases). The CDR3 length is 16 residues. Trimming shortened V by 5 bases and J by 7 bases, and 18 bases separated the two germline ends. Looked up from germline, CDR1 is SEHNR and CDR2 is FQNEAQ (reference sequence). The CDR3 spells CASSGRSQVGNSPLHF. In DNA, the CDR3 is TGTGCCAGCAGCGGTAGATCACAGGTTGGGAATTCACCCCTCCACTTT.

In its sample, this clone was seen once. This chain uses TRBV7-2 with TRBJ1-2; 7 nucleotides match TRBD1. The V and J ends lost 5 bases and 4 bases, in that order; junction bases with no gene match: 10. The CDR3 is made up of 15 amino acids. Germline assignment: CDR1 SGHTA and CDR2 FQGNSA. The CDR3 protein is CASSPQGTAVYGYTF. The CDR3 DNA sequence: TGTGCCAGCAGCCCGCAAGGGACAGCCGTCTATGGCTACACCTTC.

This clone has a single count. This rearrangement joins TRBV7-2 to TRBJ1-4; TRBD1 aligns across 10 bases. The trim removed 6 bases at V and 3 bases at J, leaving 4 bases unmatched. In germline, CDR1 is SGHTA, CDR2 FQGNSA. This CDR3 has 15 residues. The CDR3 sequence: CASRGQGNPNEKLFF. For the CDR3, the DNA is TGTGCCAGCAGGGGACAGGGGAATCCTAATGAAAAACTGTTTTTT.

The chain carries TRBV7-3 and TRBJ2-1; a weak D match, TRBD1 (6 bases). The CDR3 is 17 amino acids. Germline assignment: CDR1 SGHTA and CDR2 FQGTGA. The ends were cut back, 5 bases at V and 2 bases at J, with 19 bases in the middle. CDR3 protein: CASSLIARGWTYNEQFF. The CDR3 coding sequence is TGTGCCAGCAGCCTTATCGCGAGGGGGTGGACCTACAATGAGCAGTTCTTC.

This chain joins TRBV7-2 and TRBJ2-7; TRBD2 matches 10 bases. V lost 6 bases to trimming and J lost 1 base; unmatched junction nucleotides: 6. The CDR3 loop spans 15 amino acids. Germline V gives CDR1 SGHTA, CDR2 FQGNSA. CDR3 in amino acids: CASRLLAGISYEQYF. The CDR3 DNA reads as TGTGCCAGCAGGCTACTAGCGGGGATTTCCTACGAGCAGTACTTC.

This clone was counted a single time. The rearrangement joins TRBV30 to TRBJ2-1, with 7 positions matching TRBD2. The germline V gene encodes CDR1 GTSNPN and CDR2 SVGIG (reference sequence). The CDR3 is made up of 14 amino acids. V lost 3 bases and J lost 4; bases outside the gene matches: 6. The CDR3 region is CAWSVGTTYNEQFF. In nucleotides, the CDR3 is TGTGCCTGGAGCGTTGGGACTACATACAATGAGCAGTTCTTC.

V and J are TRBV15 and TRBJ2-7; 12 nucleotides line up with TRBD1. Unmatched junction bases numbered 10, after V lost 1 base and J lost 6 bases. Germline CDR1 is LNHNV and CDR2 is YYDKDF (reference sequence). The CDR3 totals 17 residues. CDR3 in amino acids: CATSRVRKGQGAAEQYF. Here the CDR3 DNA reads TGTGCCACCAGCAGAGTTCGTAAGGGACAGGGGGCGGCCGAGCAGTACTTC.

This chain joins TRBV3-1 (or the pseudogene TRBV3-2) and TRBJ2-7; tentative D call: TRBD2 (5 bases). Germline V gives CDR1 LGHDT, CDR2 YNNKEL (reference sequence). The V end was cut by 4 bases, the J end by 7 bases, with 14 bases between. The CDR3 is made up of 13 amino acids. The CDR3 loop is CASSPRGIWEQYF. CDR3 DNA sequence: TGTGCCAGCAGCCCCCGAGGGATTTGGGAGCAGTACTTC.

The chain employs TRBV2 and TRBJ2-5; TRBD1 matches 7 bases. Germline V CDR1 and CDR2: SNHLY, FYNNEI. CDR3 size: 12 residues. The V gene end was trimmed by 6 bases and the J gene end by 5 bases; junction bases not matched to a gene: 3. CDR3 region: CASRTGTETQYF. The CDR3 bases are TGTGCCAGCAGGACAGGGACCGAGACCCAGTACTTC.

The chain joins TRBV5-6 to TRBJ1-5; tentatively, D is TRBD1 (6 bases). Germline assignment: CDR1 SGHDT and CDR2 YYEEEE. The CDR3 totals 19 residues. With 4 bases removed from V and 1 base from J, the gap between germline ends came to 24 bases. CDR3 sequence: CASSKNGRQGRASNQPQHF. The CDR3 DNA follows: TGTGCCAGCAGCAAAAACGGGAGGCAGGGGAGAGCGAGCAATCAGCCCCAGCATTTT.

Here the CDR3 DNA reads TGTGCCAGCAGCTTAAGGGCGGGGGATCACGAGACCCAGTACTTC. Its protein is CASSLRAGDHETQYF. The chain joins TRBV7-3 to TRBJ2-5, with TRBD2 matching 7 bases. From germline, CDR1 is SGHTA and CDR2 FQGTGA. V shed 1 base and J 5 bases; nucleotides not matched to a gene: 7. There are 15 residues in the CDR3.

The chain is built from TRBV7-9 and TRBJ1-4; 9 positions agree with TRBD1. The CDR3 runs to 14 residues. V dropped 2 bases and J dropped 10; count of bases not matched to a gene: 5. In germline, CDR1 is SEHNR, CDR2 FQNEAQ (reference sequence). In DNA, the CDR3 is TGTGCCAGCAGCTTACGACAGGGGGAAGGAAAACTGTTTTTT. Translating it yields CASSLRQGEGKLFF.

This chain joins TRBV5-6 and TRBJ1-2; 9 bases match TRBD1. Germline CDR1 is SGHDT and CDR2 is YYEEEE. V was pared by 4 bases and J by 5 bases, with 6 bases of the junction left unmatched. The length of the CDR3 is 14 residues. CDR3 sequence: CASSRQGDWYGYTF. The CDR3 coding sequence is TGTGCCAGCAGCCGACAGGGGGATTGGTATGGCTACACCTTC.

The chain is built from TRBV28 and TRBJ1-4, with D perhaps matching TRBD1 (6 bases). Trimming stripped 6 bases from V and 4 bases from J, with 18 bases between. This CDR3 region has 16 residues. The germline gives CDR1 MDHEN, CDR2 SYDVKM. The CDR3 protein is CASRGPLGQNNEKLFF. The CDR3 region has the DNA TGTGCCAGCAGGGGGCCTTTAGGACAGAATAATGAAAAACTGTTTTTT.